Presented here are 8 T cell receptor beta chains from one specimen sequenced in a study of blood T cell repertoires in COVID-19. TCRdb keeps only in-frame clones here, not all; method: immunoSEQ multiplex PCR. The profile shows some 100,000 clones, more than 60% of them singletons. The sequenced sample consisted of peripheral blood. The source is a man aged 45-60 years with acute or convalescent COVID-19.

The chain joins TRBV21-1 to TRBJ1-5; the table's TRBD1 call for D was not verified on the DNA. TRBV21-1 is a listed pseudogene. The CDR3 is 16 amino acids. CDR3 nucleotides: TGTGCCAGCAGCAATCAGAGTACAGGGGGCTGTCAGCCCCAGCATTTT. Translating gives CASSNQSTGGCQPQHF.

The CDR3 bases are TGTGCCAGCAGTTTTCACGCTTCGGACATTCAAGAGACCCAGTACTTC. Encoded protein: CASSFHASDIQETQYF. This chain links TRBV28 with TRBJ2-5; the D gene is possibly TRBD1 (5 bases). This CDR3 contains 16 residues. Germline CDR1 and CDR2: MDHEN and SYDVKM. Trimming removed 3 bases from V and 2 bases from J, with 16 bases in between. Full variable domain (remainder filled in from reference TRBV28 and TRBJ2-5): DVKVTQSSRYLVKRTGEKVFLECVQDMDHENMFWYRQDPGLGLRLIYFSYDVKMKEKGDIPEGYSVSREKKERFSLILESASTNQTSMYLCASSFHASDIQETQYFGPGTRLLVL.

The chain recombines TRBV4-1 with TRBJ2-7; tentatively, D is TRBD2 (6 bases). There are 14 residues in the CDR3. Germline values: CDR1 MGHRA, CDR2 YSYEKL. Trimming took 4 bases from V and 0 from J, leaving 10 bases between them. CDR3 loop: CASSRLAVSYEQYF. As DNA, the CDR3 is TGCGCCAGCAGCCGTTTAGCGGTCTCCTACGAGCAGTACTTC.

The chain has TRBV2 and TRBJ2-1; TRBD2 matches at 11 bases. Germline trimming cut 1 base from V and 3 bases from J; bases unmatched to any gene: 8. This CDR3 has 18 amino acids. Germline V gives CDR1 SNHLY, CDR2 FYNNEI. CDR3 region: CASSEVGASGGHYNEQFF. The CDR3 coding sequence is TGTGCCAGCAGTGAAGTAGGAGCTAGCGGGGGGCACTACAATGAGCAGTTCTTC. Complete variable domain (other parts from reference TRBV2 and TRBJ2-1): EPEVTQTPSHQVTQMGQEVILRCVPISNHLYFYWYRQILGQKVEFLVSFYNNEISEKSEIFDDQFSVERPDGSNFTLKIRSTKLEDSAMYFCASSEVGASGGHYNEQFFGPGTRLTVL.

This clone was seen more than once but under ten times. The chain combines TRBV12-3 or TRBV12-4 with TRBJ1-5, with 9 bases fitting TRBD1. This CDR3 spans 13 amino acids. V lost 5 bases to trimming and J lost 4 bases; unmatched junction nucleotides: 0. The CDR3 is CASSGTGNQPQHF. Here the CDR3 DNA reads TGTGCCAGCAGTGGGACAGGGAATCAGCCCCAGCATTTT.

The chain carries TRBV7-8 and TRBJ1-5, with 8 bases fitting TRBD1. The V and J ends lost 4 bases and 1 base, in that order; junction bases with no gene match: 6. Germline loops: CDR1 SGHVS, CDR2 FQNEAQ. This CDR3 comprises 16 residues. Written as DNA, the CDR3 is TGTGCCAGCAGCTCCGAGGACAGGGCGAGCAATCAGCCCCAGCATTTT. Its translation: CASSSEDRASNQPQHF.

The chain carries TRBV15 and TRBJ1-5, with D maybe TRBD1 (5 bases). Trimming stripped 3 bases from V and 6 bases from J, with 12 bases between. CDR1 and CDR2 from the germline V gene are LNHNV and YYDKDF (reference sequence). The CDR3 covers 14 residues. This chain's CDR3 is CATSRDTGSQPQHF. In DNA, the CDR3 is TGTGCCACCAGCAGGGACACCGGGAGTCAGCCCCAGCATTTT.

V gene TRBV7-9 combines with J gene TRBJ1-1, with a tentative D call TRBD1 (6 bases). The ends were cut back, 6 bases at V and 0 bases at J, with 17 bases in the middle. This CDR3 spans 16 amino acids. CDR1 is SEHNR, CDR2 FQNEAQ, per germline (reference sequence). The CDR3 bases are TGTGCCAGCAGACCTTGGACAGTCGCTTTGAACACTGAAGCTTTCTTT. It translates to CASRPWTVALNTEAFF.